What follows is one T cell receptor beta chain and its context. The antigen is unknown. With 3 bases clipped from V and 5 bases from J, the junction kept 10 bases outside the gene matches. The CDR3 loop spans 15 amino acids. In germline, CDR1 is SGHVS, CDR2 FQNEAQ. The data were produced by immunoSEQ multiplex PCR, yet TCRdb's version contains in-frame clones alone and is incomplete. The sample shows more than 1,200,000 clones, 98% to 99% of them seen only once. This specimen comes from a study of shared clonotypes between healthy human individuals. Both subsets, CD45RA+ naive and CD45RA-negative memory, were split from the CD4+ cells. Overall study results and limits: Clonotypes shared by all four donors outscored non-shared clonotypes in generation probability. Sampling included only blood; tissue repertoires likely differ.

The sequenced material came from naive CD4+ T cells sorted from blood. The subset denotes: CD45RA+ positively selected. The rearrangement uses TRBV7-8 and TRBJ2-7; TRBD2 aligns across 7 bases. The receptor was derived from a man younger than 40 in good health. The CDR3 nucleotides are TGTGCCAGCAGCTTTCTTGCGGGAGTTCCCAACGAGCAGTACTTC. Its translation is CASSFLAGVPNEQYF.